These 24 T cell receptor beta chains were sequenced from one sample in a study of blood T cell repertoires in COVID-19 (TCRdb year 2020). Receptors were amplified or captured by the immunoSEQ multiplex PCR assay. Sourced from immuneACCESS, this table was stored by TCRdb with only in-frame sequences that have V and J called. A share of the clones is absent; for the studies checked, an unresolved V gene accounts for under half, and the remainder has no known explanation. The sample table records approximately 280,000 clones; 75% to 90% of these occur just once. Jointly, the top ten make up approximately 2% of the sample. The sequenced material came from peripheral blood. Receptor source: a young woman who had recovered from COVID-19.

The chain is built from TRBV5-4 and TRBJ2-1; 9 bases are shared with TRBD2. Trimming removed 7 bases from V and 8 bases from J; junction bases left unmatched: 13. Germline CDR1 is SGHNT and CDR2 is YYREEE (reference sequence). The CDR3 is made up of 15 amino acids. CDR3 in amino acids: CASGDQSGRRYEQFF. The DNA for the CDR3 is TGTGCCAGCGGCGACCAGAGCGGGAGGAGGTATGAGCAGTTCTTC.

This clone was detected only a few times. V usage is TRBV7-9 and J usage is TRBJ2-7; 8 nucleotides align to TRBD1. Germline V gene sequence: CDR1 SEHNR, CDR2 FQNEAQ (reference sequence). This CDR3 is 14 amino acids long. J was trimmed by 3 bases and V by 5 bases; bases with no gene match: 6. CDR3 sequence reads: CASSHRQGSYEQYF. CDR3 nucleotides: TGTGCCAGCAGCCATAGACAGGGGAGCTACGAGCAGTACTTC.

V gene TRBV20-1 combines with J gene TRBJ2-3; TRBD2 might be the D (5 bases). Trimming took 6 bases from V and 6 from J, leaving 10 bases between them. The CDR3 is 11 amino acids. Looked up from germline, CDR1 is DFQATT and CDR2 is SNEGSKA (reference sequence). The CDR3 is CSAPGGDTQYF. The CDR3 DNA is TGCAGTGCCCCGGGCGGGGATACGCAGTATTTT.

The count of this clone is one. The rearrangement links TRBV7-9 to TRBJ1-2, with 7 bases that match TRBD1. V shed 3 bases, J shed 4 bases, and the junction held 2 bases outside the gene matches. There are 13 residues in the CDR3. Germline V gene data show CDR1 as SEHNR and CDR2 as FQNEAQ (reference sequence). As DNA, the CDR3 is TGTGCCAGCAGCTTGGGGGACAGCTATGGCTACACCTTC. It specifies CASSLGDSYGYTF. Filled out from reference TRBV7-9 and TRBJ1-2, the complete variable domain reads DTGVSQNPRHKITKRGQNVTFRCDPISEHNRLYWYRQTLGQGPEFLTYFQNEAQLEKSRLLSDRFSAERPKGSFSTLEIQRTEQGDSAMYLCASSLGDSYGYTFGSGTRLTVV.

The gene calls are TRBV12-3 or TRBV12-4 and TRBJ2-5, with 10 bases aligning to TRBD2. CDR3 size: 13 residues. After removal of 6 bases from V and 8 bases from J, the junction contained 6 bases not matched to a gene. CDR3 in amino acids: CASRPTSGATQYF. CDR3 nucleotide sequence: TGTGCCAGCAGACCCACTAGCGGGGCCACCCAGTACTTC.

A remark on this clone: A much larger clone lies one base from this, so it may be a read error. Other nucleotide sequences from this sample produce the same CDR3. CDR3 sequence (DNA): TGTGCCAGCAGCCTACAGGGAAACTATGGCTACACCTTC. Translation: CASSLQGNYGYTF. The chain joins TRBV5-6 to TRBJ1-2, with a possible D match to TRBD1 (6 bases). Trimming shortened V by 4 bases and J by 2 bases, and 9 bases separated the two germline ends. CDR1 and CDR2 from the germline V gene are SGHDT and YYEEEE. The CDR3 extends over 13 amino acids.

This clone was picked up a small number of times. The gene calls are TRBV10-3 and TRBJ1-1, with TRBD1 matching over 8 bases. The CDR3 has 14 residues. V lost 9 bases to trimming and J lost 1 base; unmatched junction nucleotides: 7. Germline assignment: CDR1 ENHRY and CDR2 SYGVKD. Here the CDR3 DNA reads TGTGCCATTAGGACAGGGCCAAGGAACACTGAAGCTTTCTTT. Protein sequence: CAIRTGPRNTEAFF.

V is TRBV9 and J is TRBJ1-4; the D gene is possibly TRBD1 (6 bases). The CDR3 has 16 residues. The V gene's germline CDR1 is SGDLS and CDR2 YYNGEE. The ends were cut back, 0 bases at V and 7 bases at J, with 16 bases in the middle. The CDR3 bases are TGTGCCAGCAGCGTAGATTCAGGGGACGGGACTGAAAAACTGTTTTTT. This encodes CASSVDSGDGTEKLFF.

The rearrangement uses TRBV28 and TRBJ2-7; 10 bases line up with TRBD2. The CDR3 has 16 residues. Trimming at V came to 5 bases and at J to 3 bases, leaving 10 bases not matched to a gene. CDR1 is MDHEN, CDR2 SYDVKM, per germline. CDR3 sequence: CASSRREREGLYEQYF. CDR3 coding DNA: TGTGCCAGCAGTCGCCGCGAGCGGGAGGGCCTCTACGAGCAGTACTTC.

This rearrangement joins TRBV18 to TRBJ1-5; weak D call: TRBD1 (5 bases). Germline lookup yields CDR1 KGHSH and CDR2 LQKENI. V was trimmed by 3 bases and J by 6 bases, leaving 18 bases between them. The CDR3 totals 16 residues. The CDR3 sequence: CASSPPRVLQGQPQHF. Here the CDR3 DNA reads TGTGCCAGCTCACCTCCAAGGGTTCTCCAGGGTCAGCCCCAGCATTTT.

This chain links TRBV5-6 with TRBJ2-7; 10 bases are shared with TRBD2. The J segment lost 4 bases and the V segment lost 4 bases, leaving 11 bases of the junction unmatched. This CDR3 is built from 16 residues. Germline CDR1 reads SGHDT; CDR2 reads YYEEEE. For the CDR3, the DNA is TGTGCCAGCAGCCCCGATTCTAGCGGGAGATGGTACGAGCAGTACTTC. It yields the protein CASSPDSSGRWYEQYF.

This clone was detected only a few times. This chain joins TRBV12-3 or TRBV12-4 and TRBJ1-2; TRBD1 is a possible D gene (5 bases). The CDR3 sequence is 12 residues long. Trimming cost V 5 bases and J 9 bases, with 13 bases left between them. The CDR3 sequence is CASSARQWSYTF. CDR3 bases: TGTGCCAGCAGTGCCAGACAGTGGAGCTACACCTTC.

V gene TRBV10-3 combines with J gene TRBJ2-7; D not certain. This CDR3 comprises 14 residues. V dropped 6 bases and J dropped 0 bases, with 12 bases sitting between them. Germline CDR1 reads ENHRY; CDR2 reads SYGVKD. DNA of the CDR3: TGTGCCATCAGGGCCCTTGACACCTCCTACGAGCAGTACTTC. Protein: CAIRALDTSYEQYF.

The chain has TRBV5-1 and TRBJ2-5; D gene ambiguous. Per germline, CDR1 SGHRS and CDR2 YFSETQ. Trimming shortened V by 2 bases and J by 3 bases, and 2 bases separated the two germline ends. CDR3 size: 11 residues. Written as DNA, the CDR3 is TGCGCCAGCAGCTTCGAAGAGACCCAGTACTTC. Encoded protein: CASSFEETQYF.

The chain has TRBV27 and TRBJ1-2, with TRBD1 as a possible D gene (6 bases). CDR3 size: 15 residues. Germline CDR1 is MNHEY and CDR2 is SMNVEV (reference sequence). Trimming pared 6 bases from V and 8 bases from J, leaving 22 bases between. The CDR3, as DNA: TGTGCCAGCAGATCTAGTACAGGGAGAGGGGAAGGCTACACCTTC. This translates into CASRSSTGRGEGYTF.

In the case of this clone: Other DNA variants within this sample encode the same CDR3. The CDR3, as DNA: TGTGCCAGCAGTTTAGGGGGGACAGGCAATCAGCCCCAGCATTTT. Protein: CASSLGGTGNQPQHF. The gene calls are TRBV28 and TRBJ1-5, with 7 bases aligning to TRBD1. The V gene end was trimmed by 2 bases and the J gene end by 2 bases; junction bases not matched to a gene: 3. Germline loops: CDR1 MDHEN, CDR2 SYDVKM. The CDR3 length is 15 residues.

This clone has a single count. The chain has TRBV9 and TRBJ2-5; D call uncertain. The germline V gene has CDR1 SGDLS and CDR2 YYNGEE. V shed 0 bases and J shed 3 bases, with 6 bases lying between them. This CDR3 comprises 13 residues. CDR3 amino acids: CASSVGGEETQYF. In DNA, the CDR3 is TGTGCCAGCAGCGTAGGCGGAGAAGAGACCCAGTACTTC.

This chain uses TRBV27 with TRBJ1-1; D not resolved. The V end was cut by 2 bases, the J end by 1 base, with 5 bases between. Germline CDR1 and CDR2: MNHEY and SMNVEV (reference sequence). The CDR3 spans 13 residues. The CDR3 sequence is CASSLTQNTEAFF. CDR3 DNA: TGTGCCAGCAGTTTAACACAGAACACTGAAGCTTTCTTT.

The V gene is TRBV9, the J gene TRBJ1-4; 8 bases match TRBD1. Germline trimming cut 2 bases from V and 7 bases from J; bases unmatched to any gene: 7. This CDR3 region has 15 residues. Germline loops: CDR1 SGDLS, CDR2 YYNGEE. This CDR3 reads CASSVTGVGSEKLFF. In DNA, the CDR3 is TGTGCCAGCAGCGTGACAGGGGTTGGGAGTGAAAAACTGTTTTTT.

The chain links TRBV5-6 to TRBJ2-3, with TRBD2 matching over 8 bases. The V gene's germline CDR1 is SGHDT and CDR2 YYEEEE. The trim removed 4 bases at V and 2 bases at J, leaving 15 bases unmatched. The CDR3 loop spans 18 amino acids. CDR3 loop: CASSHPELVAGPTDTQYF. The CDR3 nucleotides read TGTGCCAGCAGCCACCCCGAACTAGTAGCGGGGCCCACAGATACGCAGTATTTT. Filled out from reference TRBV5-6 and TRBJ2-3, the complete variable domain reads DAGVTQSPTHLIKTRGQQVTLRCSPKSGHDTVSWYQQALGQGPQFIFQYYEEEERQRGNFPDRFSGHQFPNYSSELNVNALLLGDSALYLCASSHPELVAGPTDTQYFGPGTRLTVL.

The chain couples TRBV5-1 to TRBJ2-7, with 10 bases lining up with TRBD1. V gave up 0 bases and J gave up 5 bases; unmatched junction bases: 5. Germline-derived CDR1 and CDR2 are SGHRS and YFSETQ. The CDR3 covers 15 residues. The CDR3 DNA sequence: TGCGCCAGCAGCTTGGCGGGGACAGGGGAAGACGAGCAGTACTTC. Translated, it gives CASSLAGTGEDEQYF.

This chain links TRBV6-5 with TRBJ2-2; possibly TRBD2 for D (5 bases). The CDR3 contains 14 residues. The ends were cut back, 6 bases at V and 2 bases at J, with 10 bases in the middle. The germline CDR1 and CDR2 sequences are MNHEY and SVGAGI. In nucleotides, the CDR3 is TGTGCCAGCAGGAAAGAGGGAAACACCGGGGAGCTGTTTTTT. Translated: CASRKEGNTGELFF.

This clone appeared once. The chain carries TRBV28 and TRBJ2-3; TRBD1 is a possible D gene (5 bases). Per the germline V gene, CDR1 is MDHEN and CDR2 is SYDVKM. There are 15 residues in the CDR3. Between the trimmed V and J ends, which lost 5 bases and 3 bases, there was a span of 15 bases. In nucleotides, the CDR3 is TGTGCCAGCAGTAACGAAGGGAAGGGGACAGATACGCAGTATTTT. It is translated as CASSNEGKGTDTQYF.

This clone appeared once. J is TRBJ2-2 and V is TRBV2; 7 nucleotides align to TRBD1. V dropped 5 bases and J dropped 0; count of bases not matched to a gene: 9. CDR3 size: 17 residues. CDR1 is SNHLY, CDR2 FYNNEI, per germline. CDR3 sequence: CASSLSDRDANTGELFF. The CDR3, as DNA: TGTGCCAGCAGTCTTTCAGACAGGGATGCGAACACCGGGGAGCTGTTTTTT.